These 9 T cell receptor beta chains were sequenced from one sample in a study of cytomegalovirus exposure and HLA in healthy donors. PCR involved 60 Vbeta and 13 Jbeta primers. The assay was immunoSEQ multiplex PCR, and TCRdb's table has in-frame clones only and misses some. The data contain approximately 170,000 clones, roughly 80% of them singletons. Sequenced material: PBMCs. The receptors come from a male donor in good health and CMV-seronegative.

In this sample, this clone turned up a few times. CDR3 protein: CASSLGRVVSGAFF. For the CDR3, the DNA is TGTGCCAGCAGCTTGGGCAGGGTAGTATCGGGAGCTTTCTTT. The V and J genes are TRBV5-6 and TRBJ1-1, with D tentatively TRBD1 (5 bases). The CDR3 consists of 14 residues. Per the germline V gene, CDR1 is SGHDT and CDR2 is YYEEEE. Between the trimmed V and J ends, which lost 0 bases and 10 bases, there was a span of 16 bases.

The chain couples TRBV7-9 to TRBJ2-3; 7 nucleotides match TRBD1. Germline assignment: CDR1 SEHNR and CDR2 FQNEAQ (reference sequence). The CDR3 runs 15 residues. Trimming took 2 bases from V and 3 from J; bases not matched to a gene: 5. CDR3 sequence: CASSLLDRTTDTQYF. Here the CDR3 DNA reads TGTGCCAGCAGCTTACTGGACAGGACGACAGATACGCAGTATTTT.

The V and J genes are TRBV5-1 and TRBJ2-7; 8 bases fit TRBD1. The germline CDR1 and CDR2 sequences are SGHRS and YFSETQ. The J segment lost 9 bases and the V segment lost 3 bases, leaving 17 bases of the junction unmatched. The CDR3 is 16 amino acids. CDR3: CASSSLQTGEAAGQYF. The CDR3 DNA follows: TGCGCCAGCAGCTCCCTCCAGACAGGGGAGGCTGCAGGGCAGTACTTC.

The chain is built from TRBV9 and TRBJ2-2; TRBD1 is a possible D gene (6 bases). The CDR3 totals 17 residues. In germline, CDR1 is SGDLS, CDR2 YYNGEE. The ends were cut back, 3 bases at V and 2 bases at J, with 17 bases in the middle. CDR3 in DNA: TGTGCCAGCAGCGCCAATATCCGGACAGAAAACACCGGGGAGCTGTTTTTT. It codes for CASSANIRTENTGELFF.

With regard to this clone: The same CDR3 also results from other DNA sequences found in this sample. V is TRBV11-3 and J is TRBJ1-1, with D possibly TRBD1 on 5 matching bases. CDR1 and CDR2 from the germline V gene are SGHNT and YENEEA. V was clipped by 5 bases and J by 1 base, with 8 bases between them. CDR3 size: 13 residues. The CDR3 region is CASSLGQNTEAFF. DNA for the CDR3: TGTGCCAGCAGCCTCGGACAGAACACTGAAGCTTTCTTT.

In its sample, this clone was seen once. This chain joins TRBV9 and TRBJ2-1, with 13 bases that match TRBD2. After removal of 3 bases from V and 5 bases from J, the junction contained 5 bases not matched to a gene. Germline-derived CDR1 and CDR2 are SGDLS and YYNGEE. The CDR3 loop spans 16 amino acids. CDR3 DNA sequence: TGTGCCAGCAGCGGTGCCGGGACTAGCGGGAACAATGAGCAGTTCTTC. Translating gives CASSGAGTSGNNEQFF.

The chain has TRBV7-9 and TRBJ1-1, with 7 bases matching TRBD1. V trimming: 1 base; J trimming: 6 bases; junction bases outside the gene matches: 5. Germline V gene lookup returns CDR1 SEHNR and CDR2 FQNEAQ (reference sequence). This CDR3 contains 14 residues. CDR3 loop: CASSLGQGVAEAFF. Here the CDR3 DNA reads TGTGCCAGCAGCTTAGGACAGGGAGTGGCTGAAGCTTTCTTT.

This chain uses TRBV27 with TRBJ1-2, with a tentative D call TRBD1 (5 bases). V was pared by 3 bases and J by 8 bases, with 22 bases between. Germline V gene data show CDR1 as MNHEY and CDR2 as SMNVEV (reference sequence). The CDR3 totals 16 residues. This CDR3 reads CASSFFPEGTSGGYTF. The CDR3 DNA sequence: TGTGCCAGCAGTTTCTTCCCCGAAGGGACTTCGGGGGGCTACACCTTC.

This clone was counted only a few times. This chain links TRBV29-1 with TRBJ1-1; possible D gene TRBD1, 6 bases. The germline V gene has CDR1 SQVTM and CDR2 ANQGSEA. This CDR3 contains 13 residues. Trimming left V 4 bases short and J 0 bases short, with 9 bases between. Written as DNA, the CDR3 is TGCAGCGTTGGCCAGGGGTTGAACACTGAAGCTTTCTTT. It encodes CSVGQGLNTEAFF.